A selection of T cell receptor beta chains follows, all from one sample in a study of blood T cell repertoires in COVID-19. TCRdb keeps only in-frame clones here, not all; method: immunoSEQ multiplex PCR. The sample holds a few hundred thousand clones, approximately 88% seen once. The sample consisted of PBMCs or T cells enriched from blood (not recorded which). The receptors come from a woman aged 40-49 years with acute COVID-19. CDR3s include the opening cysteine and the closing phenylalanine or tryptophan. Each record gives: J gene, V gene, D gene, clone size, CDR3 protein, CDR3 DNA. D genes are given only for firm matches. A clone size is listed for some rows: how often the clone was seen (once, few, many), or a class if it is expanded.

>TRBJ1-2|TRBV28|TRBD1|NA
CAIGTGKGYTF
TGTGCCATCGGGACAGGGAAGGGCTACACCTTC
>TRBJ1-5|TRBV19|NA|NA
CASSPPQAPRQPQHF
TGTGCCAGTAGTCCCCCTCAGGCCCCAAGGCAGCCCCAGCATTTT
>TRBJ2-7|TRBV11-2|TRBD2|once
CASSLGTSGDLSYEQYF
TGTGCCAGCAGCTTAGGTACTAGCGGAGACCTCTCCTACGAGCAGTACTTC
>TRBJ1-2|TRBV12-3/TRBV12-4|TRBD1|NA
CASSADRAYGYTF
TGTGCCAGCAGTGCAGACAGGGCCTATGGCTACACCTTC
>TRBJ2-1|TRBV7-2|TRBD2|NA
CASSLGAGSGGIWEQFF
TGTGCCAGCAGCTTAGGGGCTGGTAGCGGGGGAATTTGGGAGCAGTTCTTC
>TRBJ2-3|TRBV15|TRBD2|few
CATSRRLAGSTDTQYF
TGTGCCACCAGCCGGAGACTAGCGGGATCCACAGATACGCAGTATTTT
>TRBJ1-2|TRBV4-2|NA|NA
CASSQDQRQGYGYTF
TGTGCCAGCAGCCAAGACCAAAGGCAGGGCTATGGCTACACCTTC
>TRBJ1-4|TRBV11-2|TRBD1|NA
CASSTLGTGVEKLFF
TGTGCCAGCAGCACCCTCGGGACAGGGGTTGAAAAACTGTTTTTT
>TRBJ1-5|TRBV19|NA|NA
CASSIQGWGQPQHF
TGTGCCAGTAGTATCCAGGGCTGGGGACAGCCCCAGCATTTT
>TRBJ1-3|TRBV11-2|NA|NA
CASSSGLASGNTIYF
TGTGCCAGCAGCTCGGGACTGGCCTCTGGAAACACCATATATTTT
>TRBJ1-2|TRBV30|NA|NA
CAWSSERGQGYTF
TGTGCCTGGAGTTCAGAGCGGGGGCAAGGCTACACCTTC
>TRBJ1-5|TRBV7-6|TRBD1|NA
CASSLDRTGPRISNQPQHF
TGTGCCAGCAGCTTAGATAGGACAGGGCCCCGCATTAGCAATCAGCCCCAGCATTTT
>TRBJ1-2|TRBV6-5|NA|NA
CASSYGINSVYGYTF
TGTGCCAGCAGTTACGGCATCAACAGTGTCTATGGCTACACCTTC
>TRBJ1-1|TRBV5-6|TRBD1|once
CASSLDRGTEAFF
TGTGCCAGCAGTTTGGACAGGGGCACTGAAGCTTTCTTT
>TRBJ2-3|TRBV5-6|TRBD2|NA
CASSFGGAIDTQYF
TGTGCCAGCAGCTTCGGGGGGGCCATAGATACGCAGTATTTT
>TRBJ1-6|TRBV11-3|NA|NA
CASSLAVTGIRNSPLHF
TGTGCCAGCAGCTTAGCGGTAACAGGGATACGGAATTCACCCCTCCACTTT
>TRBJ1-1|TRBV5-5|TRBD1|NA
CASSLAPGQGIDTEAFF
TGTGCCAGCAGCTTGGCCCCTGGACAGGGTATTGACACTGAAGCTTTCTTT
>TRBJ2-3|TRBV6-2/TRBV6-3|TRBD2|NA
CASSYYTPGTSGAPSEDTQYF
TGTGCCAGCAGTTACTATACCCCTGGGACTAGCGGAGCCCCGTCCGAAGATACGCAGTATTTT
>TRBJ2-1|TRBV6-2/TRBV6-3|NA|NA
CASSYSRVDISNEQFF
TGTGCCAGCAGTTACTCGAGGGTAGACATTTCGAATGAGCAGTTCTTC
>TRBJ2-7|TRBV6-5|TRBD2|NA
CATQGAGVSYEQYF
TGTGCCACCCAAGGGGCGGGGGTCTCCTACGAGCAGTACTTC
>TRBJ2-7|TRBV11-2|NA|NA
CASSLVAAGNPYEQYF
TGTGCCAGCAGCTTAGTAGCCGCCGGGAATCCCTACGAGCAGTACTTC
>TRBJ2-1|TRBV19|TRBD2|NA
CASSISGESSYNEQFF
TGTGCCAGTAGTATTAGCGGGGAGAGCTCCTACAATGAGCAGTTCTTC
>TRBJ2-7|TRBV10-3|TRBD1|few
CAISRTGLRYEQYF
TGTGCCATCAGCCGGACAGGGCTAAGGTACGAGCAGTACTTC